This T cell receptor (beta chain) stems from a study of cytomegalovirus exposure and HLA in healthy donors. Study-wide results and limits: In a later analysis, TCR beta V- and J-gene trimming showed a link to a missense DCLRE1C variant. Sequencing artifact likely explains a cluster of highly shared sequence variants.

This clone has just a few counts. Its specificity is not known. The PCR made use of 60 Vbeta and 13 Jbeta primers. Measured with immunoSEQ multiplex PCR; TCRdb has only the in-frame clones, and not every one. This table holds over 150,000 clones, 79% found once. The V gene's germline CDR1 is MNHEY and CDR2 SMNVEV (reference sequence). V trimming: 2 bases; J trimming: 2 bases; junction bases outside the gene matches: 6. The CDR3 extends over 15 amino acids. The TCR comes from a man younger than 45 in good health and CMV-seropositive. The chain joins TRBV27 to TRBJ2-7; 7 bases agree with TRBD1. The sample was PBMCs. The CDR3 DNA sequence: TGTGCCAGCAGTTTACTCGGACAGGAGGCCTACGAGCAGTACTTC. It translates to CASSLLGQEAYEQYF.